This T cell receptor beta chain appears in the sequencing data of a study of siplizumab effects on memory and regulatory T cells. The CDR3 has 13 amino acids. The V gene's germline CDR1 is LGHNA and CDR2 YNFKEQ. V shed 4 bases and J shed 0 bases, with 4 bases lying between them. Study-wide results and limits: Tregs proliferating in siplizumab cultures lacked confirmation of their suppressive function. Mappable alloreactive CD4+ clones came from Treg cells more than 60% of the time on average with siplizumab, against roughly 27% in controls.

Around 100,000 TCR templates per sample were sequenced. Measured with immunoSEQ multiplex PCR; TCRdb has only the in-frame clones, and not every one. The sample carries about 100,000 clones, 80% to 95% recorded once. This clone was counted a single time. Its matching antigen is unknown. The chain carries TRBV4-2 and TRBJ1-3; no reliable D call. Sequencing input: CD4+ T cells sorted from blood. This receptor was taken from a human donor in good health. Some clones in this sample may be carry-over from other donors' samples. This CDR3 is CASSPDSGNTIYF. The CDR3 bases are TGTGCCAGCAGCCCGGACTCTGGAAACACCATATATTTT.